The clone carrying this T cell receptor (beta chain) was seen a few times. Its antigen is unidentified. CD25-based Treg depletion was applied to purified naive CD4+ T cells. Study-wide points: The larger-cohort validation was restricted to a single TCR beta V-J rearrangement rather than whole repertoires. Tumor Treg TCRs overlapped most with tumor naive CD4+ cells.

After constant-region reverse-primer amplification, full-length variable regions underwent semi-nested PCR with Nested Universal Primer A. TCRdb independently ran MiXCR on the 5' RACE reads; one entry per CDR3 protein. The repertoire holds tens of thousands of distinct CDR3 sequences, with around 18% as singletons. CDR3 length equals 15 residues. V was trimmed by 3 bases and J by 5 bases, leaving 15 bases between them. Looked up from germline, CDR1 is SEHNR and CDR2 is FQNEAQ (reference sequence). The chain links TRBV7-9 to TRBJ2-3; possibly TRBD1 for D (5 bases). This clonotype was sampled from a female donor with breast cancer. Sequenced: naive CD4+ T cells sorted from a lymph node. Indicated subset: naive CD4+ T cells, CD4+CD45RA+CD25-. The CDR3 loop reads CASSFGTGEVDTQYF. The CDR3 coding sequence is TGTGCCAGCAGCTTCGGAACAGGAGAGGTAGATACGCAGTATTTT.